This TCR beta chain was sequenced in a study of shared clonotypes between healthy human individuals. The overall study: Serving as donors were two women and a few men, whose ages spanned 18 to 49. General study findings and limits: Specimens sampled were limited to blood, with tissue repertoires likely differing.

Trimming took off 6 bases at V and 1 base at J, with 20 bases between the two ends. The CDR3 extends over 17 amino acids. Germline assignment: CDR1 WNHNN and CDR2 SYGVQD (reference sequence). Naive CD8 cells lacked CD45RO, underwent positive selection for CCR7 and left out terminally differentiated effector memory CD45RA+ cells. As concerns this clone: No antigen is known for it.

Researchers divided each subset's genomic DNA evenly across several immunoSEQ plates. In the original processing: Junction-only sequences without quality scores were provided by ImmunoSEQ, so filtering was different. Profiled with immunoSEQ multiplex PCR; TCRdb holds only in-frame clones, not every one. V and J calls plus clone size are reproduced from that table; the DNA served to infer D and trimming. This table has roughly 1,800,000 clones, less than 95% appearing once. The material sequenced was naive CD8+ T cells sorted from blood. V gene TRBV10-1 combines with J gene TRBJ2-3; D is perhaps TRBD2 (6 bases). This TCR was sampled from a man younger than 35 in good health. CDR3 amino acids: CASRGTSLPLGTDTQYF. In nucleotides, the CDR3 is TGCGCCAGCAGGGGGACTTCTCTCCCCCTCGGCACAGATACGCAGTATTTT.